A selection of T cell receptor beta chains follows, all from one sample in a study of cytomegalovirus exposure and HLA in healthy donors. Assay used: immunoSEQ multiplex PCR; TCRdb lists only in-frame clones, some missing. The table includes 150,000 to 200,000 clones, 65% to 80% detected once. Sequencing used PBMCs. The receptors were gathered from a female donor in good health and CMV-seronegative. CDR3s include the opening cysteine and the closing phenylalanine or tryptophan. D genes are given only for firm matches. Expanded clones are given a class, and other clones once, few, many or no size at all.

j_call d_call v_call clone_size cdr3_nt cdr3_aa
TRBJ2-1 TRBD1 TRBV7-6 NA TGTGCCAGCAGCTTAGAGGGCAGGGGGTACTACAATGAGCAGTTCTTC CASSLEGRGYYNEQFF
TRBJ1-5 NA TRBV30 NA TGTGCCTGGAGTGTTCAGGTGAGAGGGCTTCATCAGCCCCAGCATTTT CAWSVQVRGLHQPQHF
TRBJ1-5 NA TRBV6-4 NA TGTGCCAGCAGTGAAACACCCGATAGCAATCAGCCCCAGCATTTT CASSETPDSNQPQHF
TRBJ2-7 NA TRBV5-1 NA TGCGCCAGCAACCTTGACGGGAGCTCCTACGAGCAGTACTTC CASNLDGSSYEQYF
TRBJ2-1 TRBD2 TRBV19 NA TGTGCCAGTAAACGGCTAGCGGACGGCAATGAGCAGTTCTTC CASKRLADGNEQFF
TRBJ1-4 NA TRBV5-1 NA TGCGCCAGCAGCTTGGATTATAAGAGTGCAACTAATGAAAAACTGTTTTTT CASSLDYKSATNEKLFF
TRBJ1-1 NA TRBV2 NA TGTGCCAGCACCCTGGTAGGGGGGAACACTGAAGCTTTCTTT CASTLVGGNTEAFF
TRBJ1-2 TRBD1 TRBV6-5 NA TGTGCCAGCAGTCGGACAGGGAACTATGGCTACACCTTC CASSRTGNYGYTF
TRBJ2-7 TRBD1 TRBV5-1 few TGCGCCAGCAGCTTGGAACAGGGGGCAGGCTACGAGCAGTACTTC CASSLEQGAGYEQYF
TRBJ2-7 NA TRBV11-2 NA TGTGCCAGCAGCTTCACAGGGTACGAGCAGTACTTC CASSFTGYEQYF
TRBJ2-1 TRBD2 TRBV7-2 NA TGTGCCAGCAGCTTCTCCGGAGCGGGGGCCTCCTACAATGAGCAGTTCTTC CASSFSGAGASYNEQFF
TRBJ1-4 NA TRBV18 NA TGTGCCAGCTCACCCGACAGAAATAATGAAAAACTGTTTTTT CASSPDRNNEKLFF
TRBJ2-7 TRBD1 TRBV7-9 NA TGTGCCAGCAGCGCCGGGGAGGGACAGGGGTCTTGGGAGCAGTACTTC CASSAGEGQGSWEQYF
TRBJ2-7 NA TRBV7-9 once TGTGCCAGCAGCTTCCAGGGCGGTGGGTACGAGCAGTACTTC CASSFQGGGYEQYF
TRBJ1-2 NA TRBV4-1 NA TGCGCCAGCAGCCAAGTTCCGAGGGACTATGGCTACACCTTC CASSQVPRDYGYTF
TRBJ2-3 TRBD1 TRBV15 NA TGTGCCACCACCTCGACAGGGCGCACAGATACGCAGTATTTT CATTSTGRTDTQYF
TRBJ1-1 TRBD1 TRBV6-1 once TGTGCCAGCGAACTGACAGGGGGGACTGAAGCTTTCTTT CASELTGGTEAFF
TRBJ2-2 NA TRBV5-1 NA TGCGCCAGCAGCGCACAGAACACCGGGGAGCTGTTTTTT CASSAQNTGELFF
TRBJ2-2 TRBD1 TRBV6-4 NA TGTGCCAGCAGTGAAGGGGGCGCCGGGGAGCTGTTTTTT CASSEGGAGELFF
TRBJ2-7 TRBD2 TRBV19 NA TGTGCCAGTAGCCCCATCCGGGGGGGCGGTTACGAGCAGTACTTC CASSPIRGGGYEQYF
TRBJ2-1 NA TRBV5-5 once TGTGCCAGCAGCCGAGAATTGACAGGAACCTACAATGAGCAGTTCTTC CASSRELTGTYNEQFF
TRBJ2-7 TRBD2 TRBV6-5 once TGTGCCAGCAGGGACCTAGCGGGGTACGAGCAGTACTTC CASRDLAGYEQYF
TRBJ2-5 TRBD2 TRBV2 NA TGTGCCAGCAGGACTAGCGGCGGGGGAGAGACCCAGTACTTC CASRTSGGGETQYF
TRBJ2-2 TRBD2 TRBV11-2 NA TGTGCCAGCAGCTTTGCGGGAGGGAACACCGGGGAGCTGTTTTTT CASSFAGGNTGELFF
TRBJ1-2 TRBD1 TRBV6-1 NA TGTGCCAGCAGTGTACAGGGGGCAAACTATGGCTACACCTTC CASSVQGANYGYTF
TRBJ2-5 TRBD2 TRBV10-2 NA TGCGCCAGCAAAGGGGTACTAGCGGGGGGGCCTGAAGAGACCCAGTACTTC CASKGVLAGGPEETQYF
TRBJ1-1 TRBD1 TRBV5-1 NA TGCGCCAGCAGCTTGAGGGGGCAGAACACTGAAGCTTTCTTT CASSLRGQNTEAFF
TRBJ2-2 NA TRBV21-1 NA TGTGCCAGCAGCAAACGAAGCCCGACAGGGGCAAACGGATCTCTAAACACCGGGGAGCTGTTTTTT CASSKRSPTGANGSLNTGELFF
TRBJ2-6 NA TRBV21-1 NA TGTGCCAGCAGCAAAGCGCTTTGTCCGGACAGGGCCTCTGGGGCCAACGTCCTGACTTTC CASSKALCPDRASGANVLTF
TRBJ1-2 TRBD1 TRBV7-2 once TGTGCCAGCAGCTTGGGACCCCCGGGACAGGGGCCGTCCTATGGCTACACCTTC CASSLGPPGQGPSYGYTF
TRBJ1-1 NA TRBV18 NA TGTGCCAGCTCACCAACTGACATGAACACTGAAGCTTTCTTT CASSPTDMNTEAFF
TRBJ2-7 NA TRBV7-2 NA TGTGCCAGCTCGGTAGTGCGGGACTCCTACGAGCAGTACTTC CASSVVRDSYEQYF
TRBJ2-3 TRBD1 TRBV5-1 NA TGCGCCAGCAGCCCGGGACAGGGGAGCACAGATACGCAGTATTTT CASSPGQGSTDTQYF
TRBJ2-7 TRBD2 TRBV6-5 NA TGTGCCAGCAAGGCTAGCGGGGGGCGGAATTACGAGCAGTACTTC CASKASGGRNYEQYF
TRBJ2-6 NA TRBV19 NA TGTGCCAGTAGTCCCAACTCTGGGGCCAACGTCCTGACTTTC CASSPNSGANVLTF
TRBJ1-1 NA TRBV2 NA TGTGCCAGCAGTGAAGAGGGGGGGCGCGGGAACACTGAAGCTTTCTTT CASSEEGGRGNTEAFF
TRBJ2-7 NA TRBV5-1 few TGCGCCAGCAGCTGGGGGGGGCCTACCTACGAGCAGTACTTC CASSWGGPTYEQYF
TRBJ2-7 TRBD1 TRBV28 NA TGTGCCAGCAGGTCCGGACAGGGGGCTGGGTACGAGCAGTACTTC CASRSGQGAGYEQYF
TRBJ2-1 NA TRBV29-1 NA TGCAGCGTTGGGTCCCTCTTGAGCTCCTACAATGAGCAGTTCTTC CSVGSLLSSYNEQFF
TRBJ1-5 NA TRBV4-1 NA TGCGCCAGCAGCCAAGAACGCACCGGACTGGATCAGCCCCAGCATTTT CASSQERTGLDQPQHF
TRBJ2-7 TRBD1 TRBV5-1 NA TGCGCCAGCAGCTTCGGGACAGGCTCCTACGAGCAGTACTTC CASSFGTGSYEQYF
TRBJ2-5 NA TRBV7-9 NA TGTGCCACCGAGGGGGGGCAGCGCAACCAAGAGACCCAGTACTTC CATEGGQRNQETQYF
TRBJ1-6 TRBD1 TRBV6-1 many TGTGCCAGCAGTGAAGGGACAGGGGGCAATTCACCCCTCCACTTT CASSEGTGGNSPLHF
TRBJ2-7 TRBD2 TRBV11-1 NA TGTGCCAGCACCCAAACCGGGACTAGCGCTGGCGAGCAGTACTTC CASTQTGTSAGEQYF
TRBJ2-2 NA TRBV2 NA TGTGCCAGCAGTGAAGCGCTCAGGGGCTCCGGGGAGCTGTTTTTT CASSEALRGSGELFF
TRBJ2-5 NA TRBV10-1 NA TGCGCCAGCAGTGAGCCGGGGATCTCACCAGAGACCCAGTACTTC CASSEPGISPETQYF
TRBJ1-1 NA TRBV15 NA TGTGCCACCAGCACTGGCACGGGGGGAACTGAAGCTTTCTTT CATSTGTGGTEAFF
TRBJ2-1 TRBD1 TRBV5-1 NA TGCGCCAGCAGCTTCCGGACAGGGGATAACAATGAGCAGTTCTTC CASSFRTGDNNEQFF
TRBJ2-1 TRBD1 TRBV6-6 NA TGTGCCAGCAGTCGCGACAGGGATCGGTACAATGAGCAGTTCTTC CASSRDRDRYNEQFF
TRBJ1-2 NA TRBV30 NA TGTGCCTGGAGCTGGGGAGGTGGCTACACCTTC CAWSWGGGYTF
TRBJ1-3 NA TRBV5-4 NA TGTGCCAGCAGCCTCGACAGTCTTCCAAACACCATATATTTT CASSLDSLPNTIYF
TRBJ1-1 NA TRBV15 NA TGTGCCACCAGCGTCGGGACACCCGGGCTCGCTTTCTTT CATSVGTPGLAFF
TRBJ2-5 TRBD1 TRBV9 NA TGTGCCAGCAGCCGACAGGGCCAAGAGACCCAGTACTTC CASSRQGQETQYF
TRBJ1-4 NA TRBV6-5 NA TGTGCCACCTCGGATGGGGGGATTAATGAAAAACTGTTTTTT CATSDGGINEKLFF